This T cell receptor (beta chain) was captured by sequencing in a study of shared clonotypes between healthy human individuals. General observations from the study: Rarefaction curves obtained for sorted subsets showed sequencing incomplete despite large depth. Non-shared clonotypes were found to have lower generation probabilities than the clonotypes that were shared by all four of the sorted-subset donors.

The CDR3 is 13 amino acids. Trimming took off 8 bases at V and 4 bases at J, with 14 bases between the two ends. Germline V lookup: CDR1 SEHNR, CDR2 FQNEAQ (reference sequence). Regarding this clone: The target antigen is unknown.

The assay was immunoSEQ multiplex PCR, and TCRdb's table has in-frame clones only and misses some. The sample contains roughly 2,000,000 clones, around 95% of which appear only once. Naive CD8 cells lacked CD45RO, underwent positive selection for CCR7 and left out terminally differentiated effector memory CD45RA+ cells. All of the donors resided in Nashville, Tennessee, and each was a Caucasian adult. Sample: naive CD8+ T cells from PBMCs. The chain couples TRBV7-9 to TRBJ1-1, with D tentatively TRBD1 (5 bases). The source of this sequence is a man in his late teens or twenties in good health. Some clones in this sample may be carry-over from other donors' samples. As DNA, the CDR3 is TGTGCCAGCGAACGGGGGGATTCCACTGAAGCTTTCTTT. Its translation: CASERGDSTEAFF.